These 18 T cell receptor beta chains were sequenced from one sample in a study of T-cell reconstitution after alpha-beta-depleted transplantation in children. Preparation of the TCRbeta library used unique molecular identifiers. TCRdb redid the calling of the PCR reads with MiXCR, one entry per CDR3 protein. The sample holds 610,000 or so distinct CDR3 sequences, 20% to 30% seen once. The sequencing here drew on PBMCs, taken before TCRalphabeta/CD19-depleted stem cell transplant. These receptors were collected from a boy under three years old with Wiskott-Aldrich syndrome, due to receive a stem cell transplant.

This rearrangement joins TRBV2 to TRBJ2-1, with 12 positions matching TRBD2. V trimming: 7 bases; J trimming: 4 bases; junction bases outside the gene matches: 5. CDR1 is SNHLY and CDR2 is FYNNEI in the germline V gene. The CDR3 contains 15 residues. CDR3 loop: CASKETSGSYNEQFF. CDR3 bases: TGTGCCAGCAAAGAGACTAGCGGGAGTTACAATGAGCAGTTCTTC.

This clonotype was seen a handful of times. This chain joins TRBV5-6 and TRBJ1-4; D is unclear. This CDR3 is built from 12 residues. Germline loops: CDR1 SGHDT, CDR2 YYEEEE. Between the trimmed V and J ends, which lost 6 bases and 4 bases, there was a span of 7 bases. The CDR3, as DNA: TGTGCCAGCACGCGCTTTAATGAAAAACTGTTTTTT. This encodes CASTRFNEKLFF.

This rearrangement joins TRBV5-1 to TRBJ2-4; 12 nucleotides match TRBD1. Per the germline V gene, CDR1 is SGHRS and CDR2 is YFSETQ. V dropped 4 bases and J dropped 7; count of bases not matched to a gene: 9. The CDR3 loop spans 16 amino acids. The CDR3: CASSAGQGAFGNIQYF. The CDR3 DNA follows: TGCGCCAGCAGCGCGGGACAGGGGGCTTTCGGGAACATTCAGTACTTC.

Only a few counts were recorded for this clonotype. The chain has TRBV27 and TRBJ2-2; the match to TRBD2 covers 9 bases. V trimming: 5 bases; J trimming: 2 bases; junction bases outside the gene matches: 9. Germline V lookup: CDR1 MNHEY, CDR2 SMNVEV (reference sequence). The CDR3 contains 17 residues. CDR3 loop: CASSPSLAGYNTGELFF. The CDR3 DNA reads TGTGCCAGCAGTCCTTCGCTAGCGGGGTATAACACCGGGGAGCTGTTTTTT.

The chain carries TRBV6-5 and TRBJ1-3; D might be TRBD1 (6 bases). The CDR3 is made up of 15 amino acids. The V end was cut by 4 bases, the J end by 1 base, with 11 bases between. The germline V gene has CDR1 MNHEY and CDR2 SVGAGI. The CDR3 nucleotides read TGTGCCAGCAGTTCTCTTCAGGGGTCTGGAAACACCATATATTTT. It is translated as CASSSLQGSGNTIYF.

This chain connects TRBV5-1 to TRBJ2-5, with 10 bases that match TRBD2. The J segment lost 2 bases and the V segment lost 3 bases, leaving 7 bases of the junction unmatched. The CDR3 extends over 16 amino acids. CDR1 and CDR2 (germline): SGHRS, YFSETQ. The CDR3 reads CASSWPLTSGQETQYF. In DNA, the CDR3 is TGCGCCAGCAGCTGGCCCCTGACTAGCGGGCAAGAGACCCAGTACTTC. Full variable domain (remainder filled in from reference TRBV5-1 and TRBJ2-5): KAGVTQTPRYLIKTRGQQVTLSCSPISGHRSVSWYQQTPGQGLQFLFEYFSETQRNKGNFPGRFSGRQFSNSRSEMNVSTLELGDSALYLCASSWPLTSGQETQYFGPGTRLLVL.

This rearrangement joins TRBV27 to TRBJ1-5, with a weak D call TRBD1 (5 bases). The V gene's germline CDR1 is MNHEY and CDR2 SMNVEV (reference sequence). The CDR3 is 22 amino acids. Trimming removed 0 bases at V and 0 bases at J, with 27 bases between. CDR3 nucleotides: TGTGCCAGCAGTTTATCGGGACTCTGTGTATTTATCGGTTACCCTAGCAATCAGCCCCAGCATTTT. The encoded protein is CASSLSGLCVFIGYPSNQPQHF.

This clonotype was counted a few times. The J gene is TRBJ2-2, the V gene TRBV5-1, with a tentative D call TRBD2 (6 bases). The CDR3 sequence is 15 residues long. Trimming pared 1 base from V and 7 bases from J, leaving 14 bases between. CDR1 is SGHRS and CDR2 is YFSETQ in the germline V gene. The CDR3 is CASSLKGRGVGELFF. The CDR3 DNA is TGCGCCAGCAGCTTGAAAGGGCGCGGGGTCGGGGAGCTGTTTTTT.

In its sample, this clonotype was seen a few times. The rearrangement uses TRBV10-3 and TRBJ2-2; 7 nucleotides align to TRBD2. The junction had 5 bases not matched to a gene; V was cut back by 0 bases and J by 1 base. The germline V gene has CDR1 ENHRY and CDR2 SYGVKD. The CDR3 covers 17 residues. CDR3: CAISESPSGLNTGELFF. The DNA for the CDR3 is TGTGCCATCAGTGAGTCGCCTAGCGGACTGAACACCGGGGAGCTGTTTTTT.

The chain combines TRBV28 with TRBJ2-3, with D tentatively TRBD1 or TRBD2 (5 bases each). This CDR3 has 15 amino acids. Germline values: CDR1 MDHEN, CDR2 SYDVKM. The V gene lost 6 bases and the J gene lost 2 bases, with 15 bases spanning the gap. The CDR3 DNA reads TGTGCCAGCAGCCGCCCGGGACGGTACACAGATACGCAGTATTTT. Its translation is CASSRPGRYTDTQYF.

This clonotype turned up a few times. The rearrangement links TRBV6-5 to TRBJ1-2; 7 bases align to TRBD1. This CDR3 spans 13 amino acids. Germline-derived CDR1 and CDR2 are MNHEY and SVGAGI. Unmatched junction bases numbered 5, after V lost 2 bases and J lost 8 bases. The CDR3 loop is CASSYDRVEGYTF. The CDR3 bases are TGTGCCAGCAGTTACGACAGGGTGGAAGGCTACACCTTC.

The chain links TRBV6-2 or TRBV6-3 to TRBJ2-1; the match to TRBD2 covers 8 bases. CDR1 and CDR2 (germline): MNHEY, SVGEGT. CDR3 size: 18 residues. The ends lost 1 base at V and 0 bases at J; junction bases unmatched: 8. As DNA, the CDR3 is TGTGCCAGCAGTTACTTTCGCGGGAGGACATTCTCCTACAATGAGCAGTTCTTC. This sequence encodes CASSYFRGRTFSYNEQFF.

This clonotype was recorded a few times. The chain employs TRBV5-1 and TRBJ2-6; 10 bases map to TRBD1. The germline gives CDR1 SGHRS, CDR2 YFSETQ. The trim removed 4 bases at V and 4 bases at J, leaving 17 bases unmatched. The CDR3 is made up of 20 amino acids. This CDR3 is CASSPKAGTGDFSGANVLTF. CDR3 nucleotides: TGCGCCAGCAGCCCTAAGGCCGGGACAGGGGATTTCTCCGGGGCCAACGTCCTGACTTTC.

This clonotype appeared a few times. The V and J genes are TRBV5-1 and TRBJ2-3; 14 bases are a match to TRBD2. The V gene's germline CDR1 is SGHRS and CDR2 YFSETQ. Trimming cost V 9 bases and J 0 bases; bases outside gene matches: 15. The CDR3 totals 19 residues. CDR3 DNA sequence: TGCGCCACCGGGACTAGCGGGAGACCATTCCAAACTAGCACAGATACGCAGTATTTT. It encodes CATGTSGRPFQTSTDTQYF.

The chain employs TRBV25-1 and TRBJ2-1; 8 nucleotides match TRBD2. V lost 1 base and J lost 4; bases outside the gene matches: 3. Germline CDR1 MGHDK, CDR2 SYGVNS. The CDR3 contains 15 residues. DNA for the CDR3: TGTGCCAGCAGTGAATGGGGACTAGGATACAATGAGCAGTTCTTC. Amino acids: CASSEWGLGYNEQFF. The whole variable domain, filled in from reference TRBV25-1 and TRBJ2-1, reads EADIYQTPRYLVIGTGKKITLECSQTMGHDKMYWYQQDPGMELHLIHYSYGVNSTEKGDLSSESTVSRIRTEHFPLTLESARPSHTSQYLCASSEWGLGYNEQFFGPGTRLTVL.

The chain carries TRBV12-3 or TRBV12-4 and TRBJ2-1, with a possible D match to TRBD2 (5 bases). The CDR3 is 14 amino acids. V lost 6 bases and J 6 bases, leaving 15 bases between the germline ends. CDR3 DNA sequence: TGTGCCAGCAGCAAAACTCGGAGCGGCAATGAGCAGTTCTTC. Translating gives CASSKTRSGNEQFF.

The rearrangement links TRBV27 to TRBJ2-7, with D tentatively TRBD2 (6 bases). The germline CDR1 and CDR2 sequences are MNHEY and SMNVEV (reference sequence). The germline V and J ends were trimmed by 6 bases and 4 bases, with 16 bases remaining between them. The CDR3 covers 14 residues. CDR3: CASRRGGMVYEQYF. The CDR3 nucleotides are TGTGCCAGCAGGAGGGGCGGGATGGTATACGAGCAGTACTTC.

This rearrangement joins TRBV6-5 to TRBJ2-7, with 8 bases aligning to TRBD2. CDR3 size: 16 residues. Trimming removed 3 bases from V and 0 bases from J; junction bases left unmatched: 7. CDR1 MNHEY and CDR2 SVGAGI come from the germline V gene. CDR3 nucleotides: TGTGCCAGCAGTTATTATCCGGGAGGGAGCTCCTACGAGCAGTACTTC. This codes for CASSYYPGGSSYEQYF.